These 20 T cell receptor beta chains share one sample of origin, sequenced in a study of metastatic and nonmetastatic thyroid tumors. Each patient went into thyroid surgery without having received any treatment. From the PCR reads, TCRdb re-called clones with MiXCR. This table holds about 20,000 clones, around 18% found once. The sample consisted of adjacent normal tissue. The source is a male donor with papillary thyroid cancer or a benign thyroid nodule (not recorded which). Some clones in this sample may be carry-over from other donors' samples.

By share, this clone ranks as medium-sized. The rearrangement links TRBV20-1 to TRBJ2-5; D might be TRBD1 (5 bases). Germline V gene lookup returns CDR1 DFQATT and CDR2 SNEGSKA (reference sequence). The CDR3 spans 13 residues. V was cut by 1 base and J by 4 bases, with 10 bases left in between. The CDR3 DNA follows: TGCAGTGCTAGAGGGGCAGGGATAGAGACCCAGTACTTC. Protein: CSARGAGIETQYF.

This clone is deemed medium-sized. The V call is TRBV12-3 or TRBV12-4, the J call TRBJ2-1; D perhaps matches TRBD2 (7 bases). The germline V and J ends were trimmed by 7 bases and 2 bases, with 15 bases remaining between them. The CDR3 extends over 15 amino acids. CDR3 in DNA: TGTGCCAGCACTCGGGGGCGGGGGACCTACAATGAGCAGTTCTTC. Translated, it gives CASTRGRGTYNEQFF.

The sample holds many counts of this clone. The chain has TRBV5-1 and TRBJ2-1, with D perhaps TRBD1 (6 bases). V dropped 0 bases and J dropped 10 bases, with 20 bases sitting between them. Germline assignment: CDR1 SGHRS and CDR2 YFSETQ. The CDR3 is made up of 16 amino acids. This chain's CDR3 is CASSLEGRGGIREQFF. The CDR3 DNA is TGCGCCAGCAGCTTGGAGGGCAGGGGCGGAATCAGGGAGCAGTTCTTC.

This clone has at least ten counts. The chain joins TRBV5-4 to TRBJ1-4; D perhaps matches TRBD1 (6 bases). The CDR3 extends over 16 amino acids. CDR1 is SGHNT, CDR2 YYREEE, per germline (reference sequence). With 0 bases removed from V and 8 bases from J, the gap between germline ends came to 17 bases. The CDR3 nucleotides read TGTGCCAGCAGCTTGGGAGGGGGAACGGGCGACGAAAAACTGTTTTTT. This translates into CASSLGGGTGDEKLFF.

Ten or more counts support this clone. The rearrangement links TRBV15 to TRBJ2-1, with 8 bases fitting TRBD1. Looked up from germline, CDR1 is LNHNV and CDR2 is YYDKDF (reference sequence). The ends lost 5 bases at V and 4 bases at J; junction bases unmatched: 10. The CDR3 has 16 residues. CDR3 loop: CATSSDLTGVYNEQFF. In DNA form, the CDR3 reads TGTGCCACCAGCTCAGATTTGACAGGGGTTTACAATGAGCAGTTCTTC.

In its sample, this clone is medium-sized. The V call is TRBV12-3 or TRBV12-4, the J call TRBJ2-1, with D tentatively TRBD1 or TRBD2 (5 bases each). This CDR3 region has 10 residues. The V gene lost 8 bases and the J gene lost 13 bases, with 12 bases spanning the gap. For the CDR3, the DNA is TGTGCCAGCGCAAGAGGGGATCAGTTCTTC. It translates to CASARGDQFF.

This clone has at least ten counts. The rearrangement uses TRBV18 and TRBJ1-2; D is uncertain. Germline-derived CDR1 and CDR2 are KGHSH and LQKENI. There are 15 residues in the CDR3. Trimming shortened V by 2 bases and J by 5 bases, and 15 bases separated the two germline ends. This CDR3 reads CASSPTQTQGYGYTF. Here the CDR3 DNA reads TGTGCCAGCTCACCAACCCAGACCCAAGGGTATGGCTACACCTTC.

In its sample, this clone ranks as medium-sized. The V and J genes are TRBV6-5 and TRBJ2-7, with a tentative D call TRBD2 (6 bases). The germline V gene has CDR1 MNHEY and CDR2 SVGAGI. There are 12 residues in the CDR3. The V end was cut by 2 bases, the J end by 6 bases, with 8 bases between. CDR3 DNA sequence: TGTGCCAGCAGTTACACCGGGGGCGAGCAGTACTTC. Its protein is CASSYTGGEQYF.

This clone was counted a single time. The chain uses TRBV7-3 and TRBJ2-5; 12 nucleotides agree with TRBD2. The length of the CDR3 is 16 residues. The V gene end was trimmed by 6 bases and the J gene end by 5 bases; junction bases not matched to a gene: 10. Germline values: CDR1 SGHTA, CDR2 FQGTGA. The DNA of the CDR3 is TGTGCCAGCAGTGAAGAGACTAGCGGGAGTAAGGAGACCCAGTACTTC. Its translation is CASSEETSGSKETQYF.

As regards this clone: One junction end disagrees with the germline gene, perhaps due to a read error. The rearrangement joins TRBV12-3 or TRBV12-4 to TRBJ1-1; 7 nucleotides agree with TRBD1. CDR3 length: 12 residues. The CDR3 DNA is TGTGCCAGCAGTTTCACAGGGGCGGAAGCTCTCTTT. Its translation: CASSFTGAEALF.

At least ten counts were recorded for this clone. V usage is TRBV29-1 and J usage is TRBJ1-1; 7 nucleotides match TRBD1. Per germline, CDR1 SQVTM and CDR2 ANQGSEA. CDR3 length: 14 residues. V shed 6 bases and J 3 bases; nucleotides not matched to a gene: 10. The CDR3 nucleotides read TGCAGCGTCCAAAGGGGGCAGGGGGACACTGAAGCTTTCTTT. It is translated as CSVQRGQGDTEAFF.

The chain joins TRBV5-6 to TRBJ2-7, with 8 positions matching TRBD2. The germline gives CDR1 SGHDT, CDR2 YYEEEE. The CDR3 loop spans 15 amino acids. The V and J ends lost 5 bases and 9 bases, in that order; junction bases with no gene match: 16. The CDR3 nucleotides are TGTGCCAGCAGTAATTACGGGGGGGCCTACGACGGGCAGTACTTC. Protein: CASSNYGGAYDGQYF.

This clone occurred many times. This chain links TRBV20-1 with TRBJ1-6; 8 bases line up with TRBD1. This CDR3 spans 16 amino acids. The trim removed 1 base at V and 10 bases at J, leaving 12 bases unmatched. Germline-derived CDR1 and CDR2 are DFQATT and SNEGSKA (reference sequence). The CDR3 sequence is CSARARDRSVWSPLHF. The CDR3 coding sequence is TGCAGTGCTAGAGCGCGGGACAGGTCCGTTTGGTCACCCCTCCACTTT.

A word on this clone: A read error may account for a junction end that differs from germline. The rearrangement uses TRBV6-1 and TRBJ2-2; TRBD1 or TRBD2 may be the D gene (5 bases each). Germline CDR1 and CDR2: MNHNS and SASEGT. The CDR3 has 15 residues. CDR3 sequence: CASSGGTTNTGELFF. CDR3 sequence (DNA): TGTGCCAGCAGTGGAGGGACGACGAACACTGGGGAGCTGTTTTTT.

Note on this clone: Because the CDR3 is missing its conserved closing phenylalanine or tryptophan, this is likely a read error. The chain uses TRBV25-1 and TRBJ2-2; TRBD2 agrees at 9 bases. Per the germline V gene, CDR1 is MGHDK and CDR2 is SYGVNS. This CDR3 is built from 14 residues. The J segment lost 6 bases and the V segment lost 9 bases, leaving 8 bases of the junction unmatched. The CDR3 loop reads CARGGLADAGELFL. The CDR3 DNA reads TGTGCCAGGGGGGGACTAGCTGACGCCGGGGAGCTGTTTCTT.

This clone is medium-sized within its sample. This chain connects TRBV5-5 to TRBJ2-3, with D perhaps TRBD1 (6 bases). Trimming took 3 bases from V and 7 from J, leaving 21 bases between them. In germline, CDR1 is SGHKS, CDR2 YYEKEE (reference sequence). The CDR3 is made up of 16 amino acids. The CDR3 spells CASSWEQGFGPNTQYF. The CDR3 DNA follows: TGTGCCAGCAGCTGGGAACAGGGTTTCGGACCAAATACGCAGTATTTT.

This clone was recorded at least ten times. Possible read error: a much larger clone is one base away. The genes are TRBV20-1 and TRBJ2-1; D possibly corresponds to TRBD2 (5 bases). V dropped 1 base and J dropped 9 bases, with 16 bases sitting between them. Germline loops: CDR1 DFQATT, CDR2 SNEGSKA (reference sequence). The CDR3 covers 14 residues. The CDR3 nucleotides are TGCAGTGCTAGAGGGGAGCAGGAGGTGATTGAGCAGTTCTTC. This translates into CSARGEQEVIEQFF.

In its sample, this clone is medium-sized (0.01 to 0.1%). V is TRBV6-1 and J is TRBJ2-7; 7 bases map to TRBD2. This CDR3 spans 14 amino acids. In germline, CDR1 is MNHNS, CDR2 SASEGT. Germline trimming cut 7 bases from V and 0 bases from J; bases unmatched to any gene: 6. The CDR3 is CASKGSSGSYEQYF. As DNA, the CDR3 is TGTGCCAGCAAGGGATCTAGCGGCTCCTACGAGCAGTACTTC.

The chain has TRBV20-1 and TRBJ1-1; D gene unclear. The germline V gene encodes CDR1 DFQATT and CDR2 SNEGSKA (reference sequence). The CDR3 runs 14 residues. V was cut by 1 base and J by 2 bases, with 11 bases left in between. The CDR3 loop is CSARGPDGNTEAFF. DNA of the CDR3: TGCAGTGCTAGAGGTCCTGACGGAAACACTGAAGCTTTCTTT.

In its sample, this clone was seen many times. CDR3 protein: CASSHGGWAPADTQYF. CDR3 coding DNA: TGTGCCAGCAGCCACGGCGGGTGGGCCCCGGCAGATACGCAGTATTTT. This sequence joins TRBV7-8 and TRBJ2-3, with a possible D match to TRBD2 (5 bases). The germline V gene has CDR1 SGHVS and CDR2 FQNEAQ. Trimming took off 5 bases at V and 4 bases at J, with 19 bases between the two ends. The CDR3 is 16 residues long. Together with reference TRBV7-8 and TRBJ2-3, the CDR3 gives the full variable domain: GAGVSQSPRYKVAKRGQDVALRCDPISGHVSLFWYQQALGQGPEFLTYFQNEAQLDKSGLPSDRFFAERPEGSVSTLKIQRTQQEDSAVYLCASSHGGWAPADTQYFGPGTRLTVL.